The rows below give T cell receptor beta chains drawn from one sample of a study of regulatory T cells in long-lasting Graves disease. Using its own MiXCR run on the multiplex PCR reads, TCRdb lists one record per CDR3 protein. The table records 360,000 or so distinct CDR3 sequences, 10% to 15% of them present only once. The sample was also reused in another study, on T cells in Graves' hyperthyroidism and ophthalmopathy.

The sample was peripheral blood mononuclear cells (PBMCs), taken at new diagnosis, from a patient treated with antithyroid drugs. The receptors here all came from a woman aged 18-30 years with Graves disease. Both conserved end residues are part of each CDR3. The order of the fields is clone size, D gene, J gene, V gene, CDR3 DNA, CDR3 protein. The D gene is left open where the match is weak. Size values are once, few and many counts, or a class for expanded clones, and some rows have none.

few,-,TRBJ2-3,TRBV7-8,TGTGCCAGCAGCCAAAGCCTCGCGCGCAGCACAGATACGCAGTATTTT,CASSQSLARSTDTQYF
many,-,TRBJ1-4,TRBV12-3/TRBV12-4,TGTGCCAGCAGGACGCGGGGGATTGGTGGTGAAAAACTGTTTTTT,CASRTRGIGGEKLFF
many,-,TRBJ2-4,TRBV6-1,TGTGCCAGCAATCCTACAGGAGCCAAAAACATTCAGTACTTC,CASNPTGAKNIQYF
many,-,TRBJ1-6,TRBV6-5,TGTGCCAGCAGTTACGGGCAGGCTAAATATAATTCACCCCTCCACTTT,CASSYGQAKYNSPLHF
-,-,TRBJ2-2,TRBV10-3,TGTGCCGCTACAGGGAAAGCCACCGGGGAGCTGTTTTTT,CAATGKATGELFF
many,-,TRBJ1-1,TRBV10-3,TGTGCCATCAGTGATGGAGGAACCCTGAACACTGAAGCTTTCTTT,CAISDGGTLNTEAFF
-,-,TRBJ2-7,TRBV20-1,TGCAGTGCTACGACCGGGACCGGGACCTACGAGCAGTACTTC,CSATTGTGTYEQYF
-,TRBD1,TRBJ1-2,TRBV20-1,TGCAGTGCTAGGCCAACGGGGGGACAGCACCTCTATGGCTACACCTTC,CSARPTGGQHLYGYTF
many,-,TRBJ2-1,TRBV20-1,TGCAGTGCTAGAGGGTCCTCGGGCTTTCGTTTCGTTTATGAGCAGTTCTTC,CSARGSSGFRFVYEQFF
many,-,TRBJ2-1,TRBV9,TGTGCCAGCAGCGTAGACCCCATGGGATGGGCGAATGAGCAGTTCTTC,CASSVDPMGWANEQFF
-,-,TRBJ2-1,TRBV7-9,TGTGCCAGCAGCCCCGAGCCATGGGGTGAGCAGTTCTTC,CASSPEPWGEQFF
many,-,TRBJ2-5,TRBV7-2,TGTGCCAGCAGCGGGTGGGCGGGGGCAGGAGAGACCCAGTACTTC,CASSGWAGAGETQYF
-,-,TRBJ1-3,TRBV20-1,TGCAGTGCTACGGCGGGACTTCCGAGCTCTGGAAACACCATATATTTT,CSATAGLPSSGNTIYF
many,TRBD1,TRBJ1-5,TRBV12-3/TRBV12-4,TGTGCCAGCAGCCGAACAGGGGGCGGTCAGCCCCAGCATTTT,CASSRTGGGQPQHF
few,-,TRBJ1-1,TRBV19,TGTGCCAGTACACAGGAGACGAACACTGAAGCTTTCTTT,CASTQETNTEAFF
many,-,TRBJ2-2,TRBV5-5,TGTGCCAGCAGCTTGTACGGGACGGACGGGGAGCTGTTTTTT,CASSLYGTDGELFF
many,-,TRBJ1-2,TRBV5-5,TGTGCCAGCAGCTTGGAGGTGGTTCCCTTCAACTATGGCTACACCTTC,CASSLEVVPFNYGYTF
few,-,TRBJ2-1,TRBV30,TGTGCCTGGAGTGCGAAGTCCTACAATGAGCAGTTCTTC,CAWSAKSYNEQFF
-,TRBD1,TRBJ1-2,TRBV12-3/TRBV12-4,TGTGCCAGCAGTTCCAAACCGACAGGGATGGCGGTGCGCTACACCTTC,CASSSKPTGMAVRYTF
few,TRBD2,TRBJ2-1,TRBV19,TGTGCCAGTAGTATCGGACTAGCGGCCGGGAATGAGCAGTTCTTC,CASSIGLAAGNEQFF
-,-,TRBJ2-2,TRBV20-1,TGCAGTGCTAGTGCCGCGAACACCGGGGAGCTGTTTTTT,CSASAANTGELFF